This T cell receptor beta chain comes out of a study of response to subunit inactivated influenza vaccine. A single record per CDR3 protein comes from TCRdb applying MiXCR to the RT-PCR reads. Among hundreds of thousands of distinct CDR3 sequences listed, 18% were seen once. On this clonotype: The antigen is not known.

General study points: Authors suggested few new T cells are recruited by each seasonal influenza vaccination.

CDR1 is SGHRS and CDR2 is YFSETQ in the germline V gene. The CDR3 length is 16 residues. V dropped 5 bases and J dropped 0; count of bases not matched to a gene: 4. Source: PBMCs from blood, taken roughly 5 days after vaccination. The receptor was derived from a man aged 50 to 59 who received an inactivated influenza vaccine. This chain links TRBV5-1 with TRBJ2-2; 10 bases agree with TRBD1. This CDR3 reads CASRTGQGSNTGELFF. CDR3 coding DNA: TGCGCCAGCAGGACGGGACAGGGGTCGAACACCGGGGAGCTGTTTTTT.